What follows are 26 T cell receptor beta chains derived from one specimen sequenced in a study of blood T cell repertoires in COVID-19. This table comes from immunoSEQ multiplex PCR, and its TCRdb copy is limited to in-frame clones, with some not included. Of 250,000 to 400,000 clones listed, approximately 90% are singletons. Source material: peripheral blood. The source is a woman in her 30s with COVID-19, enrolled during active disease.

The chain recombines TRBV15 with TRBJ1-6, with 7 positions matching TRBD1. With 5 bases clipped from V and 7 bases from J, the junction kept 8 bases outside the gene matches. CDR3 length: 15 amino acids. Germline V gene data show CDR1 as LNHNV and CDR2 as YYDKDF (reference sequence). CDR3 region: CATSPAGTANSPLHF. The CDR3 nucleotides read TGTGCCACCAGCCCCGCCGGGACAGCGAATTCACCCCTCCACTTT.

This clone was found a few times. The chain employs TRBV7-2 and TRBJ1-4, with D tentatively TRBD1 (5 bases). The CDR3 runs 15 residues. Trimming pared 5 bases from V and 11 bases from J, leaving 21 bases between. From germline, CDR1 is SGHTA and CDR2 FQGNSA. DNA of the CDR3: TGTGCCAGCAGCCCCCATACCTTACCGGGGGTGAAACTGTTTTTT. Protein: CASSPHTLPGVKLFF. Complete variable domain (other parts from reference TRBV7-2 and TRBJ1-4): GAGVSQSPSNKVTEKGKDVELRCDPISGHTALYWYRQSLGQGLEFLIYFQGNSAPDKSGLPSDRFSAERTGGSVSTLTIQRTQQEDSAVYLCASSPHTLPGVKLFFGSGTQLSVL.

This chain uses TRBV14 with TRBJ2-7, with 7 positions matching TRBD2. Germline V gene lookup returns CDR1 SGHDN and CDR2 FVKESK. The V gene end was trimmed by 0 bases and the J gene end by 6 bases; junction bases not matched to a gene: 2. The CDR3 covers 13 residues. DNA of the CDR3: TGTGCCAGCAGCCAAGAGGGGGGGATCGAGCAGTACGTC. Its protein product is CASSQEGGIEQYV.

The chain employs TRBV5-8 and TRBJ2-7, with TRBD1 identical over 9 bases. CDR3 length equals 15 residues. Per germline, CDR1 SGHTS and CDR2 YDEGEE. V trimming: 2 bases; J trimming: 5 bases; junction bases outside the gene matches: 8. This CDR3 reads CASSLVTGGGDEQYF. The CDR3 DNA reads TGTGCCAGCAGCTTAGTGACAGGGGGAGGCGACGAGCAGTACTTC.

This clone appeared a single time. The V and J genes are TRBV4-1 and TRBJ1-2; D is perhaps TRBD1 (5 bases). Germline assignment: CDR1 MGHRA and CDR2 YSYEKL. The CDR3 contains 14 residues. The V and J ends lost 3 bases and 0 bases respectively, with 8 bases between them. Here the CDR3 DNA reads TGCGCCAGCAGCCATGACAGCTCTAACTATGGCTACACCTTC. Its protein product is CASSHDSSNYGYTF.

V and J are TRBV9 and TRBJ1-1, with 9 bases identical to TRBD1. Germline V gives CDR1 SGDLS, CDR2 YYNGEE. With V trimmed by 3 bases and J by 1 base, 13 bases remained unmatched. The CDR3 is 18 amino acids. Written as DNA, the CDR3 is TGTGCCAGCAGCGCCATAGACAGGGGGAGGTTTAGGAACACTGAAGCTTTCTTT. As protein: CASSAIDRGRFRNTEAFF.

The chain employs TRBV19 and TRBJ1-1; D perhaps matches TRBD1 (5 bases). This CDR3 has 15 residues. Between the trimmed V and J ends, which lost 6 bases and 4 bases, there was a span of 18 bases. Germline V gene lookup returns CDR1 LNHDA and CDR2 SQIVND (reference sequence). The CDR3 nucleotides read TGTGCCAGTAGCCCTGCGGCGGGACTGAGCACTGAAGCTTTCTTT. Protein product: CASSPAAGLSTEAFF.

The chain employs TRBV2 and TRBJ1-5, with D perhaps TRBD1 (5 bases). This CDR3 is built from 15 residues. Germline assignment: CDR1 SNHLY and CDR2 FYNNEI. Trimming cost V 5 bases and J 1 base, with 12 bases left between them. CDR3 residues: CASSPTRQSNQPQHF. The CDR3 nucleotides read TGTGCCAGCAGTCCCACCCGACAGAGCAATCAGCCCCAGCATTTT.

The rearrangement joins TRBV27 to TRBJ1-1; D is undetermined. The CDR3 consists of 13 residues. Trimming removed 5 bases from V and 0 bases from J, with 7 bases in between. The germline V gene encodes CDR1 MNHEY and CDR2 SMNVEV (reference sequence). As DNA, the CDR3 is TGTGCCAGCAGTCCCTATATGAACACTGAAGCTTTCTTT. Translated, it gives CASSPYMNTEAFF.

In its sample, this clone was seen once. The chain combines TRBV2 with TRBJ2-7; 8 nucleotides line up with TRBD1. From germline, CDR1 is SNHLY and CDR2 FYNNEI. The CDR3 contains 14 residues. V dropped 6 bases and J dropped 2; count of bases not matched to a gene: 6. DNA of the CDR3: TGTGCCAGCAGCGCTGGACAGGGCACCTACGAGCAGTACTTC. It codes for CASSAGQGTYEQYF. Combining the CDR3 with reference TRBV2 and TRBJ2-7 gives the whole variable domain EPEVTQTPSHQVTQMGQEVILRCVPISNHLYFYWYRQILGQKVEFLVSFYNNEISEKSEIFDDQFSVERPDGSNFTLKIRSTKLEDSAMYFCASSAGQGTYEQYFGPGTRLTVT.

V is TRBV7-9 and J is TRBJ1-2, with 7 bases lining up with TRBD1. The CDR3 runs 12 residues. J gave up 8 bases and V 4 bases, and 4 bases lay outside the gene matches. Germline-derived CDR1 and CDR2 are SEHNR and FQNEAQ (reference sequence). CDR3 DNA sequence: TGTGCCAGCAGCTCTCAGGGGGACGGCTACACCTTC. Protein: CASSSQGDGYTF.

This chain joins TRBV5-1 and TRBJ2-1; 11 positions agree with TRBD1. Germline trimming cut 9 bases from V and 6 bases from J; bases unmatched to any gene: 8. The germline CDR1 and CDR2 sequences are SGHRS and YFSETQ. This CDR3 contains 14 residues. The CDR3 bases are TGCGCCACCGCCGGGACAGGGGGGCTCAATGAGCAGTTCTTC. Translating gives CATAGTGGLNEQFF.

This clone has just one count. The chain recombines TRBV29-1 with TRBJ2-5; 12 nucleotides align to TRBD1. There are 15 residues in the CDR3. V shed 5 bases, J shed 4 bases, and the junction held 8 bases outside the gene matches. Germline values: CDR1 SQVTM, CDR2 ANQGSEA. The CDR3 loop reads CSVIRDRGRGETQYF. DNA of the CDR3: TGCAGCGTTATCCGGGACAGGGGGCGGGGAGAGACCCAGTACTTC.

The sample holds one count of this clone. The chain combines TRBV6-5 with TRBJ2-5, with a weak D call TRBD1 (6 bases). The CDR3 covers 15 residues. V was cut by 4 bases and J by 5 bases, with 17 bases left in between. The germline V gene has CDR1 MNHEY and CDR2 SVGAGI. For the CDR3, the DNA is TGTGCCAGCAGTTTCCAACAGGGAAAGGGGGAGACCCAGTACTTC. Its translation is CASSFQQGKGETQYF.

The chain is built from TRBV4-2 and TRBJ2-1; no clear D gene. Trimming cost V 4 bases and J 10 bases, with 11 bases left between them. The CDR3 contains 12 residues. The germline gives CDR1 LGHNA, CDR2 YNFKEQ. CDR3 bases: TGTGCCAGCAGCCCACGCGTGTCAGAGCAGTTCTTC. It translates to CASSPRVSEQFF.

This chain links TRBV2 with TRBJ1-2; D gene uncertain. This CDR3 is 15 amino acids long. Trimming took off 1 base at V and 2 bases at J, with 11 bases between the two ends. Per germline, CDR1 SNHLY and CDR2 FYNNEI. This CDR3 reads CASSEEFNANYGYTF. CDR3 sequence (DNA): TGTGCCAGCAGTGAAGAGTTTAACGCGAACTATGGCTACACCTTC. The variable domain in full, with the rest retrieved from reference TRBV2 and TRBJ1-2, is EPEVTQTPSHQVTQMGQEVILRCVPISNHLYFYWYRQILGQKVEFLVSFYNNEISEKSEIFDDQFSVERPDGSNFTLKIRSTKLEDSAMYFCASSEEFNANYGYTFGSGTRLTVV.

Concerning this clone itself: This sample includes further DNA sequences coding for the same CDR3. The CDR3 DNA reads as TGTGCCAGCAGTTACTCGGCAGGGGGAAATGAGCAGTTCTTC. This gives the protein CASSYSAGGNEQFF. The J gene is TRBJ2-1, the V gene TRBV6-2 or TRBV6-3; 7 bases fit TRBD1. V lost 0 bases and J lost 7; bases outside the gene matches: 3. The CDR3 sequence is 14 residues long. The germline V gene has CDR1 MNHEY and CDR2 SVGEGT.

The chain links TRBV6-2 or TRBV6-3 to TRBJ1-2; D is possibly TRBD1 (5 bases). V lost 0 bases and J 7 bases, leaving 15 bases between the germline ends. The CDR3 spans 15 residues. Germline V lookup: CDR1 MNHEY, CDR2 SVGEGT. CDR3 amino acids: CASSYSSGLRIGYTF. CDR3 nucleotide sequence: TGTGCCAGCAGTTACTCTTCGGGACTACGGATTGGCTACACCTTC.

V is TRBV11-2 and J is TRBJ2-7, with unresolved D. Germline V gene data show CDR1 as SGHAT and CDR2 as FQNNGV. Trimming shortened V by 2 bases and J by 4 bases, and 9 bases separated the two germline ends. The length of the CDR3 is 13 residues. The chain's CDR3 is CASSLSLLYEQYV. CDR3 nucleotide sequence: TGTGCCAGCAGCTTATCCCTCCTGTACGAGCAGTACGTC.

This chain links TRBV7-8 with TRBJ2-2, with TRBD1 matching over 10 bases. With 8 bases clipped from V and 3 bases from J, the junction kept 6 bases outside the gene matches. CDR1 is SGHVS, CDR2 FQNEAQ, per germline. CDR3 size: 15 residues. CDR3 DNA sequence: TGTGCCAGCTGGGGACAGGGGCCGGACACCGGGGAGCTGTTTTTT. Encoded protein: CASWGQGPDTGELFF.

This chain connects TRBV19 to TRBJ1-1; TRBD1 matches 7 bases. Looked up from germline, CDR1 is LNHDA and CDR2 is SQIVND (reference sequence). Trimming cost V 7 bases and J 1 base; bases outside gene matches: 15. This CDR3 is 17 amino acids long. DNA for the CDR3: TGTGCCAGTACCGCGGACAGGAGTCTGAGTTGGAACACTGAAGCTTTCTTT. It translates to CASTADRSLSWNTEAFF.

This chain links TRBV3-1 (or the pseudogene TRBV3-2) with TRBJ1-2, with no clear D. There are 14 residues in the CDR3. From germline, CDR1 is LGHDT and CDR2 YNNKEL (reference sequence). Trimming took 4 bases from V and 4 from J, leaving 13 bases between them. DNA for the CDR3: TGTGCCAGCAGCCCGGTCCTTGCCCTCTATGGCTACACCTTC. Its translation is CASSPVLALYGYTF.

The V gene is TRBV3-1 (or the pseudogene TRBV3-2), the J gene TRBJ1-1; D is perhaps TRBD1 (6 bases). Germline loops: CDR1 LGHDT, CDR2 YNNKEL (reference sequence). The CDR3 spans 13 residues. With 3 bases removed from V and 5 bases from J, the gap between germline ends came to 10 bases. The CDR3 reads CASSHMGQTEAFF. The CDR3 nucleotides read TGTGCCAGCAGCCATATGGGACAAACTGAAGCTTTCTTT.

The rearrangement joins TRBV5-6 to TRBJ2-2; the D gene is possibly TRBD1 (5 bases). CDR1 and CDR2 (germline): SGHDT, YYEEEE. V was trimmed by 7 bases and J by 1 base, leaving 8 bases between them. The CDR3 sequence is 13 residues long. The CDR3 DNA reads as TGTGCCAGCTCCCAGGGGAACACCGGGGAGCTGTTTTTT. Translating gives CASSQGNTGELFF.

V is TRBV11-2 and J is TRBJ2-3; 11 bases align to TRBD2. Germline V gene sequence: CDR1 SGHAT, CDR2 FQNNGV. This CDR3 is built from 16 residues. Losses at the gene ends were 0 bases for V and 6 bases for J; bases not matched to a gene: 5. CDR3 amino acids: CASSLDLSGGADTQYF. CDR3 sequence (DNA): TGTGCCAGCAGCTTAGATCTTAGCGGGGGGGCGGATACGCAGTATTTT.

For this clone: It is unclear where the CDR3 begins or ends on the DNA, so no DNA is shown, and the CDR3 is as TCRdb lists it. V usage is TRBV28 and J usage is TRBJ1-5; the D call of TRBD1 is as the table states it, not checked on the DNA. CDR1 and CDR2 from the germline V gene are MDHEN and SYDVKM. The CDR3 spans 14 residues, counting both ends. CDR3 protein: CASSTSGQFQPQHF.